One sample yielded the 7 T cell receptor beta chains listed below, sequenced in a study of regulatory T cells in long-lasting Graves disease. Time point noted: newly diagnosed GD, antithyroid drugs for less than 3 months. Researchers made the TCR library from RNA that was extracted from PBMCs. Building of the TCR beta libraries involved iRepertoire HTBI primers and Arm-PCR of CDR3 regions. TCRdb used MiXCR to reprocess the multiplex PCR reads, holding one entry per CDR3 protein. This table holds roughly 420,000 distinct CDR3 sequences, around a sixth found once. The sequencing used peripheral blood mononuclear cells (PBMCs), collected at new diagnosis, from a patient treated with antithyroid drugs. Every receptor here comes from a female donor with Graves disease.

This clonotype was recorded a few times. Germline is not matched at one junction end, which may reflect a read error. The chain has TRBV5-5 and TRBJ1-2, with unresolved D. The CDR3 totals 13 residues. Germline-derived CDR1 and CDR2 are SGHKS and YYEKEE (reference sequence). The CDR3 sequence: CTSSTHGGDGYTF. The CDR3 bases are TGTACCAGCAGCACCCACGGCGGGGATGGCTACACCTTC. Looking up the rest from reference TRBV5-5 and TRBJ1-2 gives the full variable domain: DAGVTQSPTHLIKTRGQQVTLRCSPISGHKSVSWYQQVLGQGPQFIFQYYEKEERGRGNFPDRFSARQFPNYSSELNVNALLLGDSALYLCTSSTHGGDGYTFGSGTRLTVV.

This clonotype was recorded a few times. The CDR3 sequence is CSATGQGDGYTF. CDR3 in DNA: TGCAGTGCTACGGGACAGGGGGATGGCTACACCTTC. This sequence joins TRBV20-1 and TRBJ1-2; TRBD1 aligns across 11 bases. Germline V gives CDR1 DFQATT, CDR2 SNEGSKA (reference sequence). The V gene end was trimmed by 4 bases and the J gene end by 6 bases; junction bases not matched to a gene: 1. The CDR3 covers 12 residues.

This clonotype was recorded a few times. The chain is built from TRBV4-2 and TRBJ2-3, with 11 nucleotides matching TRBD2. Germline lookup yields CDR1 LGHNA and CDR2 YNFKEQ. V lost 1 base, J lost 0 bases, and 6 bases stayed unmatched. CDR3 length: 18 residues. DNA of the CDR3: TGTGCCAGCAGCCAAGCGGGACTAGCGGACTCTAGCACAGATACGCAGTATTTT. This codes for CASSQAGLADSSTDTQYF.

The chain links TRBV19 to TRBJ1-4, with a tentative D call TRBD1 (6 bases). This CDR3 is built from 14 residues. CDR1 is LNHDA and CDR2 is SQIVND in the germline V gene (reference sequence). V lost 6 bases to trimming and J lost 13 bases, with 21 bases between them. The CDR3 sequence: CASRLQGTRGGLFF. The CDR3 coding sequence is TGTGCCAGTAGACTCCAGGGGACCCGCGGAGGACTGTTTTTT.

The rearrangement links TRBV29-1 to TRBJ2-7; D gene uncertain. Trimming pared 4 bases from V and 4 bases from J, leaving 8 bases between. The CDR3 has 11 residues. CDR1 SQVTM and CDR2 ANQGSEA come from the germline V gene. CDR3 sequence (DNA): TGCAGCGTTGTGTCGTATTACGAGCAGTACTTC. Translating it yields CSVVSYYEQYF.

This clonotype showed up many times. This sequence joins TRBV20-1 and TRBJ1-1; TRBD1 matches 9 bases. Trimming took 3 bases from V and 3 from J; bases not matched to a gene: 8. Germline V lookup: CDR1 DFQATT, CDR2 SNEGSKA (reference sequence). The CDR3 totals 15 residues. The chain's CDR3 is CSARGSGQGYTEAFF. The CDR3 coding sequence is TGCAGTGCTAGGGGCTCGGGACAGGGATACACTGAAGCTTTCTTT.

This clonotype was recorded many times. V is TRBV12-3 or TRBV12-4 and J is TRBJ2-7; 7 bases match TRBD1. The CDR3 consists of 14 residues. V shed 6 bases and J 3 bases; nucleotides not matched to a gene: 8. The CDR3 region has the DNA TGTGCCAGCAGGGAGAACAGGGGAAACTACGAGCAGTACTTC. Protein product: CASRENRGNYEQYF.